One sample yielded the 3 T cell receptor beta chains listed below, sequenced in a study of cytomegalovirus exposure and HLA in healthy donors. Primers: 60 Vbeta forward and 13 Jbeta reverse. Clones were read by immunoSEQ multiplex PCR, and TCRdb kept only the in-frame ones, dropping some. The repertoire has more than 95,000 clones, 75% of them found once; the top ten carry around 3%. What was sequenced was PBMCs. These TCRs come from a woman in her 50s in good health and CMV-seronegative.

CDR3 DNA: TGTGCCAGCAGGCCCGGGACAGGGTATGCGCAGTACTTC. Translating it yields CASRPGTGYAQYF. The J gene is TRBJ2-7, the V gene TRBV11-2; 9 bases are shared with TRBD1. Germline V gives CDR1 SGHAT, CDR2 FQNNGV. The CDR3 spans 13 residues. V lost 6 bases and J lost 9; bases outside the gene matches: 9.

The V gene is TRBV6-4, the J gene TRBJ1-2, with a possible D match to TRBD1 (5 bases). The CDR3 loop spans 14 amino acids. V was shortened by 9 bases and J by 14 bases, with 28 bases between the two germline ends. Germline lookup yields CDR1 MRHNA and CDR2 SNTAGT. CDR3 protein: CASDPRRRGGKFTF. CDR3 nucleotide sequence: TGTGCCAGTGATCCCCGCAGGCGGGGGGGGAAATTTACCTTC.

The chain combines TRBV2 with TRBJ2-7, with a possible D match to TRBD2 (5 bases). Germline lookup yields CDR1 SNHLY and CDR2 FYNNEI. The CDR3 consists of 13 residues. With 2 bases removed from V and 3 bases from J, the gap between germline ends came to 8 bases. The CDR3 DNA is TGTGCCAGCAGTGAATGGAGGCGCTACGAGCAGTACTTC. Its translation is CASSEWRRYEQYF.